This T cell receptor (beta chain) is from a study of cytomegalovirus exposure and HLA in healthy donors. Study-wide results and caveats: Cytomegalovirus-associated TCR beta chains were listed, numbering 150 to 200. According to a subsequent analysis, TCR clusters from the first cohort were inclined to appear together in the 90 to 150 validation repertoires.

Germline CDR1 reads SQVTM; CDR2 reads ANQGSEA. Trimming left V 7 bases short and J 8 bases short, with 17 bases between. This CDR3 comprises 12 residues. TCRdb's table, derived via immunoSEQ multiplex PCR, lists solely in-frame clones and lacks some. Of a few hundred thousand clones in the sample, over 80% were seen once. Notes on this clone: Antigen specificity is unknown.

The TCR originated in a woman aged 18 to 35 in good health and CMV-seronegative. This chain links TRBV29-1 with TRBJ1-2; weak D call: TRBD1 (6 bases). The material sequenced was PBMCs. For the CDR3, the DNA is TGCAGCGGGGGCGTGCGGGGGGGCGGCTACACCTTC. Protein product: CSGGVRGGGYTF. Looking up the rest from reference TRBV29-1 and TRBJ1-2 gives the full variable domain: SAVISQKPSRDICQRGTSLTIQCQVDSQVTMMFWYRQQPGQSLTLIATANQGSEATYESGFVIDKFPISRPNLTFSTLTVSNMSPEDSSIYLCSGGVRGGGYTFGSGTRLTVV.